Presented here are 30 T cell receptor beta chains from one specimen sequenced in a study of beta chain features in type 1 diabetes. What these receptors recognize is not known. Sequenced material consisted of expressed TCRB transcripts (all of the isolated RNA was reverse transcribed). Generated by immunoSEQ multiplex PCR, the TCRdb table keeps only in-frame clones and is missing some. The sample has 640,000 or so clones, over 10% seen once. Whole-study results and caveats: All four CD4+ subsets of Type 1 diabetes patients contained TCRB CDR3s that were moderately but significantly shorter.

Input material: naive CD4+ T cells from blood. The origin of the receptors is a man in his late teens or twenties with type 1 diabetes.

This clone has just a few counts. The chain is built from TRBV5-1 and TRBJ2-7; 9 bases are shared with TRBD1. CDR3 length equals 14 residues. CDR1 SGHRS and CDR2 YFSETQ come from the germline V gene. J gave up 6 bases and V 0 bases, and 4 bases lay outside the gene matches. The CDR3: CASSLEGQGGEQYF. The CDR3 region has the DNA TGCGCCAGCAGCTTGGAGGGACAGGGAGGCGAGCAGTACTTC.

The chain combines TRBV10-3 with TRBJ2-1, with TRBD1 as a possible D gene (6 bases). Germline V gene lookup returns CDR1 ENHRY and CDR2 SYGVKD. The CDR3 is 17 residues long. The V gene lost 10 bases and the J gene lost 3 bases, with 25 bases spanning the gap. CDR3 coding DNA: TGTGCCACTTCGTATGAGAGGGCAGGGGTCGGCTACAATGAGCAGTTCTTC. It specifies CATSYERAGVGYNEQFF.

A few counts support this clone. This sequence joins TRBV5-1 and TRBJ1-4, with TRBD1 identical over 7 bases. The V gene's germline CDR1 is SGHRS and CDR2 YFSETQ. The CDR3 spans 14 residues. J lost 5 bases, V lost 5 bases, and 6 bases had no gene match. In DNA form, the CDR3 reads TGCGCCAGCAGGCCTACAGGGGAGAATGAAAAACTGTTTTTT. Translating it yields CASRPTGENEKLFF.

This chain links TRBV9 with TRBJ1-5, with TRBD1 matching over 7 bases. Germline V lookup: CDR1 SGDLS, CDR2 YYNGEE. CDR3 length: 14 residues. The V and J ends lost 4 bases and 3 bases, in that order; junction bases with no gene match: 4. Written as DNA, the CDR3 is TGTGCCAGCAGCCCAGGACAGGTCAATCAGCCCCAGCATTTT. It translates to CASSPGQVNQPQHF. The full variable domain, with the rest looked up from reference TRBV9 and TRBJ1-5, is DSGVTQTPKHLITATGQRVTLRCSPRSGDLSVYWYQQSLDQGLQFLIQYYNGEERAKGNILERFSAQQFPDLHSELNLSSLELGDSALYFCASSPGQVNQPQHFGDGTRLSIL.

The chain recombines TRBV18 with TRBJ2-5; D gene ambiguous. V lost 6 bases and J 5 bases, leaving 16 bases between the germline ends. CDR1 is KGHSH, CDR2 LQKENI, per germline. This CDR3 is built from 14 residues. The CDR3 reads CASSPALSGETQYF. DNA for the CDR3: TGTGCCAGCTCTCCCGCATTATCGGGTGAGACCCAGTACTTC.

As regards this clone: This sample includes further DNA sequences coding for the same CDR3. This sequence joins TRBV5-4 and TRBJ1-1, with D perhaps TRBD1 (5 bases). Germline V gives CDR1 SGHNT, CDR2 YYREEE (reference sequence). The CDR3 is 13 amino acids. With 0 bases removed from V and 4 bases from J, the gap between germline ends came to 7 bases. In DNA, the CDR3 is TGTGCCAGCAGCTTGGGTGGGGGCACTGAAGCTTTCTTT. Amino acids: CASSLGGGTEAFF.

This clone was seen only a few times. The chain combines TRBV4-2 with TRBJ1-1; the D gene is possibly TRBD1 (6 bases). The germline CDR1 and CDR2 sequences are LGHNA and YNFKEQ. CDR3 length equals 16 residues. V lost 0 bases and J lost 4, with 15 bases in between. The CDR3 nucleotides read TGTGCCAGCAGCCAAGAAGGCCCAGGGGAGGCCACTGAAGCTTTCTTT. Protein sequence: CASSQEGPGEATEAFF.

This sequence joins TRBV5-4 and TRBJ1-2; D not certain. The germline V gene encodes CDR1 SGHNT and CDR2 YYREEE (reference sequence). CDR3 size: 12 residues. Deletions cut 4 bases from V and 7 bases from J, with 11 bases between. CDR3 sequence reads: CASSQDQSGYTF. CDR3 coding DNA: TGTGCCAGCAGCCAAGATCAGAGTGGCTACACCTTC.

The V and J genes are TRBV6-5 and TRBJ1-2; unclear D gene. Trimming pared 11 bases from V and 4 bases from J, leaving 14 bases between. The CDR3 contains 12 residues. Germline-derived CDR1 and CDR2 are MNHEY and SVGAGI. The CDR3 loop is CASGVDSYGYTF. CDR3 bases: TGTGCCTCGGGAGTCGACTCCTATGGCTACACCTTC.

The V call is TRBV30, the J call TRBJ1-4, with D uncertain. The CDR3 covers 15 residues. V dropped 5 bases and J dropped 4 bases, with 17 bases sitting between them. Germline V CDR1 and CDR2: GTSNPN, SVGIG (reference sequence). As DNA, the CDR3 is TGTGCCTGGCGCCTTAAACAGAACTATAATGAAAAACTGTTTTTT. Translation gives CAWRLKQNYNEKLFF.

In this sample, this clone turned up once. J is TRBJ1-4 and V is TRBV4-1; weak D call: TRBD1 (6 bases). The germline CDR1 and CDR2 sequences are MGHRA and YSYEKL. V was shortened by 0 bases and J by 0 bases, with 14 bases between the two germline ends. The CDR3 extends over 18 amino acids. The CDR3 DNA reads as TGCGCCAGCAGCCAAGAGGGGCGGACAGCCGCAACTAATGAAAAACTGTTTTTT. Amino acid sequence: CASSQEGRTAATNEKLFF.

The chain employs TRBV2 and TRBJ2-2; D is unresolved. The V gene lost 3 bases and the J gene lost 6 bases, with 11 bases spanning the gap. CDR3 length: 14 amino acids. CDR1 and CDR2 from the germline V gene are SNHLY and FYNNEI. The CDR3: CASSDLGLSGELFF. CDR3 sequence (DNA): TGTGCCAGCAGTGACCTGGGGTTATCCGGGGAGCTGTTTTTT.

This clone occurred a few times. V is TRBV27 and J is TRBJ2-7, with D perhaps assigned TRBD1 or TRBD2 (5 bases each). Germline-derived CDR1 and CDR2 are MNHEY and SMNVEV (reference sequence). Trimming took 5 bases from V and 3 from J, leaving 17 bases between them. CDR3 size: 15 residues. The CDR3 nucleotides read TGTGCCAGCAGTATCAGAGGGGCGGGCAGCTACGAGCAGTACTTC. Its translation: CASSIRGAGSYEQYF.

The CDR3: CASSLAPGTGAGSEQYF. CDR3 DNA sequence: TGTGCCAGCAGCTTAGCCCCCGGGACAGGGGCGGGGAGCGAGCAGTACTTC. V gene TRBV7-6 combines with J gene TRBJ2-7; 10 nucleotides line up with TRBD1. The V and J ends lost 0 bases and 6 bases, in that order; junction bases with no gene match: 11. Germline lookup yields CDR1 SGHVS and CDR2 FNYEAQ. The CDR3 covers 17 residues.

The rearrangement uses TRBV13 and TRBJ1-2; the match to TRBD1 covers 7 bases. V lost 5 bases and J lost 6; bases outside the gene matches: 6. Germline CDR1 is PRHDT and CDR2 is FYEKMQ (reference sequence). CDR3 length equals 13 residues. The DNA for the CDR3 is TGTGCCAGCAGCCCACAGGGGACCCATGGCTACACCTTC. This translates into CASSPQGTHGYTF.

This clone was observed a few times. The genes are TRBV5-6 and TRBJ2-5; the D is unclear. The CDR3 contains 11 residues. The germline V gene has CDR1 SGHDT and CDR2 YYEEEE. Trimming pared 5 bases from V and 9 bases from J, leaving 11 bases between. CDR3: CASSSSLAQYF. The CDR3 DNA follows: TGTGCCAGCAGTTCCTCCTTGGCCCAGTACTTC.

As regards this clone: Other nucleotide sequences from this sample produce the same CDR3. This sequence joins TRBV30 and TRBJ1-1; D is unresolved. CDR3 length equals 11 residues. The germline V gene encodes CDR1 GTSNPN and CDR2 SVGIG (reference sequence). V gave up 0 bases and J gave up 6 bases, with 5 bases separating them. The CDR3 coding sequence is TGTGCCTGGAGTGTAGGGCCTGAAGCTTTCTTT. Translated: CAWSVGPEAFF.

The chain joins TRBV18 to TRBJ1-1, with D possibly being TRBD1 (5 bases). This CDR3 comprises 14 residues. Germline V CDR1 and CDR2: KGHSH, LQKENI. V was pared by 1 base and J by 2 bases, with 8 bases between. CDR3 bases: TGTGCCAGCTCACCACGCAGGGCCAACACTGAAGCTTTCTTT. It codes for CASSPRRANTEAFF.

V and J are TRBV9 and TRBJ2-1, with 9 nucleotides matching TRBD2. In germline, CDR1 is SGDLS, CDR2 YYNGEE. The CDR3 extends over 15 amino acids. J gave up 3 bases and V 4 bases, and 5 bases lay outside the gene matches. The CDR3 nucleotides read TGTGCCAGCAGCTCTAGCGGGGCCCTCTACAATGAGCAGTTCTTC. Protein: CASSSSGALYNEQFF.

This clone was seen only a few times. The chain joins TRBV7-9 to TRBJ2-2; a weak D match, TRBD2 (6 bases). The CDR3 contains 16 residues. V was pared by 1 base and J by 2 bases, with 11 bases between. Germline V gene sequence: CDR1 SEHNR, CDR2 FQNEAQ (reference sequence). For the CDR3, the DNA is TGTGCCAGCAGCTTAGGTTGGAGGGAAAACACCGGGGAGCTGTTTTTT. Its protein is CASSLGWRENTGELFF.

V is TRBV6-6 and J is TRBJ1-1; no clear D. Germline V gene sequence: CDR1 MNHNY, CDR2 SVGAGI (reference sequence). V shed 10 bases and J shed 1 base, with 13 bases lying between them. The CDR3 is 13 residues long. Written as DNA, the CDR3 is TGTGCCACCTCGAAGCCCCAGAACACTGAAGCTTTCTTT. This codes for CATSKPQNTEAFF.

The chain is built from TRBV9 and TRBJ1-1; weak D call: TRBD1 (5 bases). The germline CDR1 and CDR2 sequences are SGDLS and YYNGEE. The CDR3 extends over 15 amino acids. V dropped 0 bases and J dropped 2 bases, with 11 bases sitting between them. The CDR3 loop is CASSVVIGGNTEAFF. CDR3 coding DNA: TGTGCCAGCAGCGTAGTTATCGGGGGAAACACTGAAGCTTTCTTT. Using reference TRBV9 and TRBJ1-1 for the parts outside the CDR3, the full variable domain is DSGVTQTPKHLITATGQRVTLRCSPRSGDLSVYWYQQSLDQGLQFLIQYYNGEERAKGNILERFSAQQFPDLHSELNLSSLELGDSALYFCASSVVIGGNTEAFFGQGTRLTVV.

This chain joins TRBV4-1 and TRBJ2-4; 8 bases map to TRBD2. CDR3 length: 17 residues. The germline gives CDR1 MGHRA, CDR2 YSYEKL. With 0 bases clipped from V and 0 bases from J, the junction kept 4 bases outside the gene matches. The CDR3 DNA is TGCGCCAGCAGCCAAGAGGGTGCGGGGGGAGCCAAAAACATTCAGTACTTC. Translating it yields CASSQEGAGGAKNIQYF.

This clone was observed a handful of times. This chain joins TRBV10-3 and TRBJ1-3, with 8 positions matching TRBD1. The CDR3 covers 14 residues. CDR1 and CDR2 from the germline V gene are ENHRY and SYGVKD. V shed 7 bases and J 3 bases; nucleotides not matched to a gene: 5. CDR3 nucleotides: TGTGCCATCACTCAGACAGGGGATGGAAACACCATATATTTT. Protein sequence: CAITQTGDGNTIYF.

The J gene is TRBJ1-1, the V gene TRBV6-5; a possible D gene is TRBD1 (5 bases). Trimming took off 7 bases at V and 11 bases at J, with 14 bases between the two ends. CDR1 and CDR2 (germline): MNHEY, SVGAGI. The CDR3 is 11 amino acids. In DNA, the CDR3 is TGTGCCAGCATTGTGGGACGAACGGCTTTCTTT. It is translated as CASIVGRTAFF.

The rearrangement links TRBV2 to TRBJ2-7, with D possibly TRBD1 on 5 matching bases. V shed 6 bases and J shed 2 bases, with 14 bases lying between them. The germline gives CDR1 SNHLY, CDR2 FYNNEI. This CDR3 is built from 14 residues. The CDR3 loop is CASRGDFPPYEQYF. The CDR3 region has the DNA TGTGCCAGCAGAGGGGATTTTCCCCCCTACGAGCAGTACTTC.

This rearrangement joins TRBV30 to TRBJ2-7; no definite D call. CDR1 is GTSNPN and CDR2 is SVGIG in the germline V gene (reference sequence). V was clipped by 6 bases and J by 0 bases, with 9 bases between them. CDR3 length: 12 amino acids. The CDR3 DNA follows: TGTGCCTGCGGTAGAGCCTCCTACGAGCAGTACTTC. As protein: CACGRASYEQYF.

The V and J genes are TRBV6-5 and TRBJ1-2; unclear D gene. This CDR3 is built from 16 residues. Germline CDR1 MNHEY, CDR2 SVGAGI. The V gene lost 0 bases and the J gene lost 4 bases, with 15 bases spanning the gap. As DNA, the CDR3 is TGTGCCAGCAGTTACTCGGTCACGCTGAGTGCCTATGGCTACACCTTC. It encodes CASSYSVTLSAYGYTF.

This chain links TRBV30 with TRBJ2-5, with D hard to call. Germline V gene data show CDR1 as GTSNPN and CDR2 as SVGIG (reference sequence). The CDR3 runs 12 residues. The V end was cut by 0 bases, the J end by 3 bases, with 5 bases between. CDR3 residues: CAWSVIEETQYF. The CDR3 DNA sequence: TGTGCCTGGAGTGTAATCGAAGAGACCCAGTACTTC.

This sequence joins TRBV29-1 and TRBJ2-7; D is undetermined. The V gene's germline CDR1 is SQVTM and CDR2 ANQGSEA. The CDR3 is 13 amino acids. The V end was cut by 4 bases, the J end by 4 bases, with 14 bases between. The DNA of the CDR3 is TGCAGCGTTGCCGCGAGCGTGGGGTACGAGCAGTACTTC. Protein: CSVAASVGYEQYF.